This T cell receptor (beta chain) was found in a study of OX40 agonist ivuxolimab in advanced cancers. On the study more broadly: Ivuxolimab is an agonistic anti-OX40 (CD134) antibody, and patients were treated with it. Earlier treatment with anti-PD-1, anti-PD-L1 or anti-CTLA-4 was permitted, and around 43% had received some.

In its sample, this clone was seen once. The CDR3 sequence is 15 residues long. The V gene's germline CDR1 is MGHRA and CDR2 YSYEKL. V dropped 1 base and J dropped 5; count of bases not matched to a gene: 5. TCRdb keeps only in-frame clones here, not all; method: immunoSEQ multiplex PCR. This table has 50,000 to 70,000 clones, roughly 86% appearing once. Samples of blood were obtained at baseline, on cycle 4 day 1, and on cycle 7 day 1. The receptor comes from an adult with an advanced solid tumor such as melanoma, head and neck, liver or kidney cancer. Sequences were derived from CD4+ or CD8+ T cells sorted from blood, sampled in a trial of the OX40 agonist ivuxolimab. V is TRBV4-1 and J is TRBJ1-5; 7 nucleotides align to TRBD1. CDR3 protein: CASSQGVTGYQPQHF. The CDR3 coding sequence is TGCGCCAGCAGCCAAGGGGTGACAGGGTATCAGCCCCAGCATTTT.